This is a list of T cell receptor beta chains from one sample in a study of blood T cells in healthy people across ages. TCRdb used MiXCR to reprocess the 5' RACE reads, holding one entry per CDR3 protein. The table has around 970,000 distinct CDR3 sequences, 45% to 60% seen once; the top ten hold over 20%. Sequenced sample: blood. These receptors all come from a woman aged 60 to 75 in good health. Each CDR3 is given with its conserved first and last residue. D genes are given only for firm matches. Where a row states a size, it is once, few, many or the class of an expanded clone; other rows omit it.

CDR3aa | CDR3nt | abundance | d_gene | j_gene | v_gene
CASSALRRINEQFF | TGTGCCAGCAGCGCCCTACGGAGGATCAATGAGCAGTTCTTC | - | - | TRBJ2-1 | TRBV11-2
CAGQKTQNEKLFF | TGTGCCGGCCAAAAGACCCAAAATGAAAAACTGTTTTTT | - | - | TRBJ1-4 | TRBV4-2
CASSAGPEDTQYF | TGTGCCAGCAGCGCGGGACCAGAAGATACGCAGTATTTT | few | - | TRBJ2-3 | TRBV7-2
CASSQVSGLHTEAFF | TGCGCCAGCAGCCAAGTATCCGGGCTGCACACTGAAGCTTTCTTT | - | - | TRBJ1-1 | TRBV4-1
CSAGGRLDEQYF | TGCAGTGCAGGTGGGAGGTTGGATGAGCAGTACTTC | - | - | TRBJ2-5 | TRBV20-1
CSTTGTGASETQYF | TGCAGCACAACCGGGACAGGGGCTTCGGAGACCCAGTACTTC | - | TRBD1 | TRBJ2-5 | TRBV29-1
CASIGTSGSLYEQYF | TGTGCCAGCATCGGGACTAGCGGGAGTCTCTACGAGCAGTACTTC | few | TRBD2 | TRBJ2-7 | TRBV6-2/TRBV6-3
CASSRLRWGQPYEQYF | TGCGCCAGCAGCCGCCTCCGGTGGGGACAACCTTACGAGCAGTACTTC | - | - | TRBJ2-7 | TRBV4-3
CATSRDFRGETQYF | TGTGCCACCAGCAGAGATTTTAGGGGGGAGACCCAGTACTTC | - | - | TRBJ2-5 | TRBV15
CASSLSVAGAEQFF | TGTGCCAGCAGTTTATCCGTAGCGGGCGCTGAGCAGTTCTTC | - | TRBD2 | TRBJ2-1 | TRBV28
CASRLPWDTQYF | TGTGCCAGCAGACTGCCCTGGGATACGCAGTATTTT | - | - | TRBJ2-3 | TRBV12-3/TRBV12-4
CASTPLGGEKLFF | TGTGCCAGCACCCCCTTAGGCGGTGAAAAACTGTTTTTT | few | - | TRBJ1-4 | TRBV28
CASSPPGTGYEQYF | TGTGCCAGCTCACCTCCCGGCACGGGCTACGAGCAGTACTTC | - | - | TRBJ2-7 | TRBV18
CASSQETGVSYNEQFF | TGCGCCAGCAGCCAAGAGACGGGAGTTTCCTACAATGAGCAGTTCTTC | few | - | TRBJ2-1 | TRBV4-1
CASSQPRDGRKIQYF | TGCGCCAGCAGCCAGCCAAGGGACGGGAGGAAAATCCAGTACTTC | few | TRBD2 | TRBJ2-7 | TRBV4-1
CSARAPGGRTGVYSPLHF | TGCAGTGCTAGAGCCCCGGGGGGACGGACAGGAGTTTATTCACCCCTCCACTTT | many | TRBD1 | TRBJ1-6 | TRBV20-1
CASSPSGRVRNEQFF | TGCGCCAGCAGCCCCAGCGGGAGGGTTCGGAATGAGCAGTTCTTC | - | TRBD2 | TRBJ2-1 | TRBV4-1
CASSAQNSNTQYF | TGTGCCAGCAGTGCCCAGAATTCGAATACGCAGTATTTT | few | - | TRBJ2-3 | TRBV6-1
CASSYRRDHQGTYEQYF | TGTGCCAGCAGTTACCGTCGGGATCACCAGGGTACCTACGAGCAGTACTTC | few | - | TRBJ2-7 | TRBV6-5
CASSFGRDRVYEQYF | TGTGCCAGCAGCTTTGGACGGGACAGGGTTTACGAGCAGTACTTC | - | TRBD1 | TRBJ2-7 | TRBV7-2
CSVGGRAHEQYF | TGCAGCGTTGGGGGCAGGGCTCACGAGCAGTACTTC | few | - | TRBJ2-7 | TRBV29-1
CASSYIRHPSTDTQYF | TGTGCCAGCAGCTATATTCGACATCCTAGCACAGATACGCAGTATTTT | - | - | TRBJ2-3 | TRBV14
CASSATGFRQETQYF | TGCGCCAGCAGCGCCACGGGTTTTCGTCAAGAGACCCAGTACTTC | - | - | TRBJ2-5 | TRBV5-1
CASSFNGLQETQYF | TGTGCCAGCAGCTTTAACGGACTACAGGAGACCCAGTACTTC | - | - | TRBJ2-5 | TRBV7-2
CASSPVFSPETQYF | TGCGCCAGCAGCCCAGTTTTCTCCCCGGAGACCCAGTACTTC | few | - | TRBJ2-5 | TRBV4-1
CASSQGPGTYEQYF | TGTGCCAGCAGCCAAGGCCCAGGAACCTACGAGCAGTACTTC | - | - | TRBJ2-7 | TRBV4-2
CASSFGRRGDGYTF | TGTGCCAGCAGCTTCGGGAGGAGGGGTGATGGCTACACCTTC | - | - | TRBJ1-2 | TRBV11-1
CSASPGLLDTQYF | TGCAGTGCTAGTCCCGGACTCCTAGATACGCAGTATTTT | few | - | TRBJ2-3 | TRBV20-1
CASSLAPRTALGPQHF | TGCGCCAGCAGCTTGGCCCCGAGGACAGCCCTCGGGCCCCAGCATTTT | few | - | TRBJ1-5 | TRBV5-1
CASSLYPPLAGELYEQYF | TGTGCCAGCAGCTTATATCCCCCTCTAGCGGGAGAGCTCTACGAGCAGTACTTC | few | TRBD2 | TRBJ2-7 | TRBV7-2
CASSISGRFYEQYF | TGTGCCAGCTCTATTAGCGGGAGGTTCTACGAGCAGTACTTC | - | TRBD2 | TRBJ2-7 | TRBV18
CSANRPGTSGFEQYF | TGCAGTGCTAACCGCCCCGGGACTAGCGGGTTCGAGCAGTACTTC | - | TRBD2 | TRBJ2-7 | TRBV20-1
CSATGLAGEGQETQYF | TGCAGTGCAACCGGACTAGCGGGAGAAGGGCAGGAGACCCAGTACTTC | - | TRBD2 | TRBJ2-5 | TRBV20-1
CASSLLACNEQFF | TGTGCCAGCAGCCTCCTGGCTTGCAATGAGCAGTTCTTC | - | - | TRBJ2-1 | TRBV7-6
CASSYSKDGYEQYF | TGTGCCAGCAGTTACTCGAAGGACGGGTACGAGCAGTACTTC | - | - | TRBJ2-7 | TRBV6-5
CASSGNTGGYQPRHF | TGTGCCAGCAGTGGAAATACAGGGGGCTATCAGCCCCGGCATTTT | - | TRBD1 | TRBJ1-5 | TRBV6-1